The clone carrying this T cell receptor beta chain was picked up many times. Its target is unknown. J gave up 8 bases and V 5 bases, and 13 bases lay outside the gene matches. The CDR3 is made up of 16 amino acids. Germline V CDR1 and CDR2: LNHDA, SQIVND (reference sequence). cDNA libraries for TCR alpha and TCR beta, carrying sample barcodes and UMIs, came from 5'RACE with constant-segment primers. TCRdb re-analysed the 5' RACE reads in MiXCR, keeping a single row per CDR3 protein. The sample carries hundreds of thousands of distinct CDR3 sequences, over 25% recorded once. These data originate in a study of T-cell memory formation after mild COVID-19. Study in general: Each donor largely had its own TCR clusters. General observations from the study: CD8+ contracting clones occupied EMRA, while CD4+ ones occupied mainly CM and EM. Pre-infection memory contained some responding clones, which suggested that cross-reactive memory had joined.

The sample consisted of PBMCs or a T cell subset sorted from them (not recorded which). The source is an adult woman who had mild COVID-19 (a few samples of this study predate the infection). Cell type and time point are not known. V is TRBV19 and J is TRBJ2-4, with 9 bases that match TRBD1. The CDR3 DNA is TGTGCCAGTAGTCCATATCCCGGGACAGGGTTGCACATTCAGTACTTC. This codes for CASSPYPGTGLHIQYF.